The clone carrying this T cell receptor (beta chain) was seen more than once but under ten times. Its antigen is as yet unknown. Every isolated RNA sample was fully reverse transcribed, so sequencing captured expressed TCRB transcripts. Measured with immunoSEQ multiplex PCR; TCRdb has only the in-frame clones, and not every one. This table has under 300,000 clones, approximately 13% appearing once. The data were obtained in a study of beta chain features in type 1 diabetes. The wider study: Healthy donors, compared against patients, showed similar age, gender and cell yields.

Study-wide findings and caveats: Shorter TCRB CDR3s, moderately but significantly so, were found in Type 1 diabetes patients in all four CD4+ subsets.

A heparinised blood draw that averaged roughly 100 mL was obtained once from each donor. V was shortened by 3 bases and J by 0 bases, with 7 bases between the two germline ends. CDR1 and CDR2 (germline): SGHTA, FQGNSA. The CDR3 is 14 residues long. Sequenced input: naive CD4+ T cells from blood. This rearrangement joins TRBV7-2 to TRBJ2-3; weak D call: TRBD2 (5 bases). This TCR derives from a young man with type 1 diabetes. The CDR3 reads CASSFGLSTDTQYF. The CDR3 region has the DNA TGTGCCAGCAGCTTCGGACTTAGCACAGATACGCAGTATTTT.